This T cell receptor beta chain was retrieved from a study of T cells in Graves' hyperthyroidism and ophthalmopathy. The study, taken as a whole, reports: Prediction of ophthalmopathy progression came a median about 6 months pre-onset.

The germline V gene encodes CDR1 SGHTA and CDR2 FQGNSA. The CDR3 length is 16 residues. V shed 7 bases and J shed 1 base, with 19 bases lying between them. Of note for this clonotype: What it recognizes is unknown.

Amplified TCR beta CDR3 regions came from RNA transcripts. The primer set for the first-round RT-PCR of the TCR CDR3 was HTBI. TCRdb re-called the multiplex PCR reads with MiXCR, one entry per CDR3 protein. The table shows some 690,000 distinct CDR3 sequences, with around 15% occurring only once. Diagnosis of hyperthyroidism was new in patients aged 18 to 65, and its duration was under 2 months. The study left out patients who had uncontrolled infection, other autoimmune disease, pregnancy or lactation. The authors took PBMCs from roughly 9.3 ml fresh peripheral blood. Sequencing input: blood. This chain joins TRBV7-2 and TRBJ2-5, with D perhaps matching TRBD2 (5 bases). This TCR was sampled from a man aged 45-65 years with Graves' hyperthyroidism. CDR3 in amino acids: CASTIRSRRAQETQYF. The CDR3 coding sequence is TGTGCCAGCACTATACGGAGCCGGCGGGCCCAAGAGACCCAGTACTTC. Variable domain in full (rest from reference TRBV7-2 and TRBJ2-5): GAGVSQSPSNKVTEKGKDVELRCDPISGHTALYWYRQSLGQGLEFLIYFQGNSAPDKSGLPSDRFSAERTGGSVSTLTIQRTQQEDSAVYLCASTIRSRRAQETQYFGPGTRLLVL.